This T cell receptor beta chain came from a study of blood T cell repertoires in COVID-19. Clones were read by immunoSEQ multiplex PCR, and TCRdb kept only the in-frame ones, dropping some. The sample gives roughly 120,000 clones, less than 85% of which show up once; about 13% is in the top ten. V gave up 9 bases and J gave up 2 bases, with 16 bases separating them. The CDR3 totals 14 residues. CDR1 and CDR2 from the germline V gene are SGHRS and YFSETQ. This clone was found once. This receptor was identified in a human donor in a cohort sampled during active COVID-19. The specimen sequenced was peripheral blood. The genes are TRBV5-1 and TRBJ2-3; tentative D call: TRBD2 (5 bases). CDR3 loop: CATSSLWDTDTQYF. The CDR3 DNA reads as TGCGCCACCTCTAGCTTGTGGGACACAGATACGCAGTATTTT.